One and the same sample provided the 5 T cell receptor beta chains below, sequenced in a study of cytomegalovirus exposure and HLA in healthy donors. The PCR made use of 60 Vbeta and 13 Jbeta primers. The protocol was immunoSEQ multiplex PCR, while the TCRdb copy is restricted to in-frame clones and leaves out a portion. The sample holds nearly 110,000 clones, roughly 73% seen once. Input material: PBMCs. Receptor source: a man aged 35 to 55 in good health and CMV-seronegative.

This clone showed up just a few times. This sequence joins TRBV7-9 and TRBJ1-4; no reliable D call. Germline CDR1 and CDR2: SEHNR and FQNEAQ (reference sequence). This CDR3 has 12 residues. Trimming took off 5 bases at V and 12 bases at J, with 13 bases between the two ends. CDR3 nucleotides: TGTGCCAGCAGCCCCCAGTGGGGAGAACTGTTTTTT. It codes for CASSPQWGELFF.

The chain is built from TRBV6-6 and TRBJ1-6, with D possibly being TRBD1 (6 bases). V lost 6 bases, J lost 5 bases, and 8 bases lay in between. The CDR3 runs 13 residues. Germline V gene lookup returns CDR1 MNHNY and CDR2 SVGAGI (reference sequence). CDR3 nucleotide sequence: TGTGCCAGCAGACAGGGAGATAATTCACCCCTCCACTTT. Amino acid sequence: CASRQGDNSPLHF.

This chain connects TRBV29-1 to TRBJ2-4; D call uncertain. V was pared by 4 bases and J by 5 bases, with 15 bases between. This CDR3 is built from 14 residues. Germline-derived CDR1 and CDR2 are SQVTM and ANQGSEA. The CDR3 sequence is CSVAHTPGQNIQYF. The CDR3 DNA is TGCAGCGTTGCTCATACACCAGGCCAAAACATTCAGTACTTC.

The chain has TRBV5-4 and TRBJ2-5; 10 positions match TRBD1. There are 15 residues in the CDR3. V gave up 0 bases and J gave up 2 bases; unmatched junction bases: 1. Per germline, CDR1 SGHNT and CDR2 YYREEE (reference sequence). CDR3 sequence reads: CASSLADRGQETQYF. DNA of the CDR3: TGTGCCAGCAGCTTGGCGGACAGGGGGCAAGAGACCCAGTACTTC.

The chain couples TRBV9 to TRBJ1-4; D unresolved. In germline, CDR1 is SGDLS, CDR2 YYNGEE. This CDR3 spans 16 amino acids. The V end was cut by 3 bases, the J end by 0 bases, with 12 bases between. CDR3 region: CASSALKEATNEKLFF. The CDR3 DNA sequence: TGTGCCAGCAGCGCACTTAAGGAGGCAACTAATGAAAAACTGTTTTTT.